The present TCR beta chain was sequenced within a study of blood T cell repertoires in COVID-19. Generated by immunoSEQ multiplex PCR, the TCRdb table keeps only in-frame clones and is missing some. The table has 110,000 to 150,000 clones, more than 75% seen once. Sample: peripheral blood. The receptor was isolated from a man aged 55 to 70 with acute or convalescent COVID-19.

The CDR3 DNA sequence: TGTGCCAGCAGCTCTCAGGGGTCCAATCAGCCCCAGCATTTT. Translating gives CASSSQGSNQPQHF. V gene TRBV11-3 combines with J gene TRBJ1-5, with TRBD1 as a possible D gene (6 bases). This CDR3 comprises 14 residues. V was trimmed by 4 bases and J by 3 bases, leaving 10 bases between them. The germline CDR1 and CDR2 sequences are SGHNT and YENEEA.